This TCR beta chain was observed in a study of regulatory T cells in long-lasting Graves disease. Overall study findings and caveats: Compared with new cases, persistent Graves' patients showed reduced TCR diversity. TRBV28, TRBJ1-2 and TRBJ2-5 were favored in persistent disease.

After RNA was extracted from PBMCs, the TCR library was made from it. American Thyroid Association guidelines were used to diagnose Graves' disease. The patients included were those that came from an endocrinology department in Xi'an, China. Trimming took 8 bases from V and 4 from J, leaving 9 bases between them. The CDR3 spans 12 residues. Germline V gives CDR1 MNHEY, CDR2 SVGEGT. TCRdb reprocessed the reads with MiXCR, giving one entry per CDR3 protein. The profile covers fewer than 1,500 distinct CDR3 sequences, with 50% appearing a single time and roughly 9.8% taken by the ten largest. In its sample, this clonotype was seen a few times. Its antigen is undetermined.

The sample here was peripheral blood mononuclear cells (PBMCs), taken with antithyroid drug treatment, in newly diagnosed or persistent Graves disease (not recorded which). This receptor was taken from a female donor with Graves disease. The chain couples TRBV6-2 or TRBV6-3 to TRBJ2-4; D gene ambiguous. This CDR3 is CASRGFKNIQYF. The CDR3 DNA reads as TGTGCCAGCCGCGGTTTTAAAAACATTCAGTACTTC.